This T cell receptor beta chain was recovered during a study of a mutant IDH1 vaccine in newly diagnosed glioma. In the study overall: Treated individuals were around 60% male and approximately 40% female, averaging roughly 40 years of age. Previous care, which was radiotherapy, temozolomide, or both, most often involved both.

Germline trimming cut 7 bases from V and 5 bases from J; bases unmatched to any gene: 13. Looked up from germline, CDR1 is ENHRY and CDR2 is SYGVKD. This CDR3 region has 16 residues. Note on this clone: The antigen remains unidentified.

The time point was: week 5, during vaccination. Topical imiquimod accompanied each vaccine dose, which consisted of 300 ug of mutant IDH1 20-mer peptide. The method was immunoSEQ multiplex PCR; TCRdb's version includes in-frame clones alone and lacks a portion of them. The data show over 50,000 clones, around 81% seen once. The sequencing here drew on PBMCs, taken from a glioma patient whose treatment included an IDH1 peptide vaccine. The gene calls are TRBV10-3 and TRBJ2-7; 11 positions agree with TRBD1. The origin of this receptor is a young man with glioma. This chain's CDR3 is CAIIETGRTGGNEQYF. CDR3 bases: TGTGCCATCATTGAAACCGGACGGACAGGGGGCAACGAGCAGTACTTC.